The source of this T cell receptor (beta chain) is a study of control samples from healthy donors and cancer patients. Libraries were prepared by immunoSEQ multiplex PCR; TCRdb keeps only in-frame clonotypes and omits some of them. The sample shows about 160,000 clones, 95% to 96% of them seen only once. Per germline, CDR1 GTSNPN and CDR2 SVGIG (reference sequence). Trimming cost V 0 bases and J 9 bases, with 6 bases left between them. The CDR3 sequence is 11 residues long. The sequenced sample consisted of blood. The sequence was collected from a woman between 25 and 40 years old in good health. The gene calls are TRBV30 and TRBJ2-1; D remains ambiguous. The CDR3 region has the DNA TGTGCCTGGAGTGTACTGATTGAGCAGTTCTTC. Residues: CAWSVLIEQFF.